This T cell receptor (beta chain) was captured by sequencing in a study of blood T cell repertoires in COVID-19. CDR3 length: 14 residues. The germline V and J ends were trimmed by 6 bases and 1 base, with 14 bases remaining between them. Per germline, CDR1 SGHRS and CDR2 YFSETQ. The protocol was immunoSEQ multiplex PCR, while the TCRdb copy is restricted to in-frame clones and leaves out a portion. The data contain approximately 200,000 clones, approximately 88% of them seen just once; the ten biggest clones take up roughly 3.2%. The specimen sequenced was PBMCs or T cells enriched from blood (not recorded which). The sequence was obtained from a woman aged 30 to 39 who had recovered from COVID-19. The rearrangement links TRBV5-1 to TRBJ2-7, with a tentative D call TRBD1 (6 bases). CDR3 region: CASTHGQTSYEQYF. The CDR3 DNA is TGCGCCAGCACCCACGGACAGACTTCCTACGAGCAGTACTTC. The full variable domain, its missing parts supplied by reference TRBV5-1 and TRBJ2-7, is KAGVTQTPRYLIKTRGQQVTLSCSPISGHRSVSWYQQTPGQGLQFLFEYFSETQRNKGNFPGRFSGRQFSNSRSEMNVSTLELGDSALYLCASTHGQTSYEQYFGPGTRLTVT.